The clone carrying this TCR beta chain was recorded many times. As yet, its antigen is unknown. The sample belongs to a study of post-analysis software for immune sequencing data. Every TCR beta cDNA library bore unique molecular identifiers. T cells numbering about 0.85 to 10 million yielded 450,000 to 500,000 cDNA molecules. TCRdb reanalysed the PCR reads using MiXCR and keeps one entry per CDR3 protein. The sample includes hundreds of thousands of distinct CDR3 sequences, 30% of them seen just once. Germline V gene data show CDR1 as SQVTM and CDR2 as ANQGSEA. V dropped 6 bases and J dropped 2; count of bases not matched to a gene: 3. This CDR3 region has 13 residues. Study-wide points: The study found TRBV5-6, TRBV5-1 and TRBV20-1 among five TRBV segments more frequent in patients than controls. When compared against controls, multiple sclerosis patients showed significantly lower normalized Chao1 diversity.

The chain is built from TRBV29-1 and TRBJ2-1, with 8 bases aligning to TRBD1. Sequenced input: blood. The TCR originated in a girl aged 10-17 years with multiple sclerosis. Here the CDR3 reads CSVRTGTYNEQFF. CDR3 DNA sequence: TGCAGCGTCCGGACAGGGACCTACAATGAGCAGTTCTTC.